Below, 32 T cell receptor beta chains from the same sample are listed, as sequenced in a study of early T cells in non-severe SARS-CoV-2 infection. MiXCR, applied by TCRdb to the 5' RACE reads, yields one record per CDR3 protein. The sample includes 40,000 to 50,000 distinct CDR3 sequences, roughly 7.1% of them seen just once. The source material was whole blood. These receptors all stem from an adult who was a healthcare worker with PCR-confirmed SARS-CoV-2 infection or an uninfected control (not recorded which).

This clonotype occurred a few times. This chain joins TRBV5-1 and TRBJ2-7; D possibly corresponds to TRBD2 (5 bases). CDR3 length: 13 amino acids. Per the germline V gene, CDR1 is SGHRS and CDR2 is YFSETQ. V lost 2 bases and J 5 bases, leaving 11 bases between the germline ends. The CDR3, as DNA: TGCGCCAGCAGCTTACTTCCCGGGAACGAGCAGTACTTC. Translation: CASSLLPGNEQYF.

This clonotype occurred many times. J is TRBJ2-7 and V is TRBV5-4, with TRBD1 identical over 8 bases. CDR3 length: 16 amino acids. The junction had 9 bases not matched to a gene; V was cut back by 4 bases and J by 0 bases. The germline V gene has CDR1 SGHNT and CDR2 YYREEE (reference sequence). CDR3 in DNA: TGTGCCAGCAGCCAGGGACAGGCCCCCTCCTCCTACGAGCAGTACTTC. This translates into CASSQGQAPSSYEQYF.

V is TRBV20-1 and J is TRBJ2-7; D possibly corresponds to TRBD1 (6 bases). CDR3 length: 13 residues. The V end lost 5 bases, the J end lost 6 bases, and 17 bases lay between the germline ends. Germline V CDR1 and CDR2: DFQATT, SNEGSKA (reference sequence). The CDR3 sequence: CSAHPGQTREQYF. The CDR3 nucleotides are TGCAGTGCTCACCCCGGACAGACTCGCGAGCAGTACTTC.

There are many counts of this clonotype. V and J are TRBV30 and TRBJ2-3, with 7 bases matching TRBD2. CDR1 GTSNPN and CDR2 SVGIG come from the germline V gene (reference sequence). CDR3 length: 16 residues. J was trimmed by 1 base and V by 2 bases; bases with no gene match: 9. CDR3: CAWSPPGSGGTDTQYF. The CDR3 DNA sequence: TGTGCCTGGAGTCCGCCGGGGAGCGGGGGCACAGATACGCAGTATTTT.

Only a few counts were recorded for this clonotype. The chain carries TRBV7-2 and TRBJ2-6, with TRBD1 identical over 9 bases. This CDR3 has 16 residues. The ends lost 4 bases at V and 4 bases at J; junction bases unmatched: 5. Germline V CDR1 and CDR2: SGHTA, FQGNSA. CDR3 region: CASSSLQGAGANVLTF. The CDR3, as DNA: TGTGCCAGCAGCTCGTTACAGGGGGCCGGGGCCAACGTCCTGACTTTC. Combining the CDR3 with reference TRBV7-2 and TRBJ2-6 gives the whole variable domain GAGVSQSPSNKVTEKGKDVELRCDPISGHTALYWYRQSLGQGLEFLIYFQGNSAPDKSGLPSDRFSAERTGGSVSTLTIQRTQQEDSAVYLCASSSLQGAGANVLTFGAGSRLTVL.

This clonotype was seen at least ten times. This chain joins TRBV20-1 and TRBJ2-5, with 9 bases aligning to TRBD2. The germline gives CDR1 DFQATT, CDR2 SNEGSKA (reference sequence). The CDR3 contains 13 residues. The V segment lost 5 bases and the J segment 2 bases; nucleotides outside the gene matches: 3. The DNA for the CDR3 is TGCAGTGCTCCCAGCGGGGGGCAAGAGACCCAGTACTTC. Translating gives CSAPSGGQETQYF.

This clonotype rates as medium-sized. This chain joins TRBV7-6 and TRBJ2-7; a weak D match, TRBD1 (5 bases). From germline, CDR1 is SGHVS and CDR2 FNYEAQ. Deletions cut 1 base from V and 2 bases from J, with 12 bases between. CDR3 length equals 15 residues. The CDR3: CASSLGPRAPYEQYF. DNA for the CDR3: TGTGCCAGCAGCTTAGGGCCCAGGGCCCCCTACGAGCAGTACTTC.

V and J are TRBV20-1 and TRBJ2-7; D might be TRBD1 (6 bases). The germline V gene has CDR1 DFQATT and CDR2 SNEGSKA (reference sequence). The ends were cut back, 6 bases at V and 2 bases at J, with 8 bases in the middle. This CDR3 is built from 11 residues. CDR3: CSADSTYEQYF. Here the CDR3 DNA reads TGCAGTGCGGACAGTACCTACGAGCAGTACTTC.

This clonotype showed up many times. The J gene is TRBJ1-1, the V gene TRBV6-2 or TRBV6-3; D may be TRBD1 (6 bases). The germline V and J ends were trimmed by 7 bases and 5 bases, with 17 bases remaining between them. The CDR3 spans 14 residues. Germline CDR1 reads MNHEY; CDR2 reads SVGEGT. The CDR3 DNA reads TGTGCCAGCACCCCGAGGGGGGCGAGTACTGAAGCTTTCTTT. Translated, it gives CASTPRGASTEAFF.

The V call is TRBV20-1, the J call TRBJ2-4; possible D gene TRBD2, 6 bases. This CDR3 is built from 11 residues. V lost 3 bases, J lost 8 bases, and 8 bases lay in between. The V gene's germline CDR1 is DFQATT and CDR2 SNEGSKA (reference sequence). The CDR3 sequence is CSASPGDIQYF. The CDR3 DNA sequence: TGCAGTGCTAGCCCGGGGGACATTCAGTACTTC.

There are many counts of this clonotype. The V and J genes are TRBV6-2 or TRBV6-3 and TRBJ2-1; D is ambiguous. The germline V gene encodes CDR1 MNHEY and CDR2 SVGEGT. The CDR3 length is 12 residues. V was trimmed by 5 bases and J by 4 bases, leaving 6 bases between them. The CDR3 coding sequence is TGTGCCAGCAGTAAGACGTACAATGAGCAGTTCTTC. Residues: CASSKTYNEQFF.

In nucleotides, the CDR3 is TGTGCCAGCAGCGTACTGGGGGCAAACACCGGGGAGCTGTTTTTT. It translates to CASSVLGANTGELFF. V and J are TRBV9 and TRBJ2-2; weak D call: TRBD1 (6 bases). Trimming stripped 1 base from V and 2 bases from J, with 9 bases between. The germline V gene encodes CDR1 SGDLS and CDR2 YYNGEE. The length of the CDR3 is 15 residues. The variable domain in full, with the rest retrieved from reference TRBV9 and TRBJ2-2, is DSGVTQTPKHLITATGQRVTLRCSPRSGDLSVYWYQQSLDQGLQFLIQYYNGEERAKGNILERFSAQQFPDLHSELNLSSLELGDSALYFCASSVLGANTGELFFGEGSRLTVL.

This clonotype was observed many times. This chain uses TRBV7-6 with TRBJ2-5; no firm D call. The CDR3 contains 13 residues. Per the germline V gene, CDR1 is SGHVS and CDR2 is FNYEAQ. Between the trimmed V and J ends, which lost 3 bases and 0 bases, there was a span of 5 bases. The CDR3 loop reads CASSFGYQETQYF. As DNA, the CDR3 is TGTGCCAGCAGCTTTGGGTACCAAGAGACCCAGTACTTC.

This clonotype was detected ten times or more. The gene calls are TRBV4-1 and TRBJ2-3; D might be TRBD1 (5 bases). Trimming removed 0 bases at V and 5 bases at J, with 9 bases between. Germline V gene data show CDR1 as MGHRA and CDR2 as YSYEKL. The CDR3 runs 14 residues. CDR3 coding DNA: TGCGCCAGCAGCCAAGAGACAGACGTAGATACGCAGTATTTT. It encodes CASSQETDVDTQYF.

This clonotype was found a few times. The rearrangement links TRBV29-1 to TRBJ2-3; no clear D. The ends were cut back, 4 bases at V and 4 bases at J, with 6 bases in the middle. Germline V gives CDR1 SQVTM, CDR2 ANQGSEA. The CDR3 extends over 11 amino acids. Written as DNA, the CDR3 is TGCAGCGTTGGATTCCCAGATACGCAGTATTTT. Translated: CSVGFPDTQYF.

As to this clonotype: An end of the junction differs from the germline gene, which may be a read error. This chain uses TRBV7-7 with TRBJ2-3; a weak D match, TRBD2 (6 bases). Per the germline V gene, CDR1 is SSHAT and CDR2 is FNYEAQ (reference sequence). The CDR3 has 15 amino acids. CDR3 region: CASSLGRLGADTQYF. In DNA, the CDR3 is TGTGCTAGCAGCTTAGGGAGGCTGGGGGCAGATACGCAGTATTTT.

Note on this clonotype: Being one base from a much bigger clone, this may be a read error. V is TRBV6-5 and J is TRBJ2-6; no firm D call. The CDR3 extends over 12 amino acids. The germline gives CDR1 MNHEY, CDR2 SVGAGI. V was trimmed by 7 bases and J by 0 bases, leaving 1 base between them. The CDR3, as DNA: TGTGCCAGCAACTCTGGGGCCAACGTCCTGACTTTC. Translating gives CASNSGANVLTF.

This clonotype was observed at least ten times. The CDR3 is CASSAGTGVGANVLTF. Written as DNA, the CDR3 is TGTGCCAGCAGCGCCGGGACAGGGGTCGGGGCCAACGTCCTGACTTTC. The rearrangement joins TRBV2 to TRBJ2-6; 10 bases fit TRBD1. CDR3 length equals 16 residues. Germline loops: CDR1 SNHLY, CDR2 FYNNEI. The V and J ends lost 6 bases and 4 bases, in that order; junction bases with no gene match: 6. The complete variable domain, with remaining parts taken from reference TRBV2 and TRBJ2-6, reads EPEVTQTPSHQVTQMGQEVILRCVPISNHLYFYWYRQILGQKVEFLVSFYNNEISEKSEIFDDQFSVERPDGSNFTLKIRSTKLEDSAMYFCASSAGTGVGANVLTFGAGSRLTVL.

This clonotype has only a few counts. This rearrangement joins TRBV12-3 or TRBV12-4 to TRBJ2-2; 11 bases align to TRBD1. V lost 8 bases and J lost 5; bases outside the gene matches: 7. CDR3 length: 15 amino acids. Here the CDR3 reads CASVWGTGGTGELFF. The CDR3, as DNA: TGTGCCAGCGTTTGGGGGACAGGGGGAACCGGGGAGCTGTTTTTT.

Only a few counts were recorded for this clonotype. The chain recombines TRBV11-2 with TRBJ2-5, with a tentative D call TRBD2 (6 bases). The CDR3 length is 13 residues. Per germline, CDR1 SGHAT and CDR2 FQNNGV. With 2 bases removed from V and 4 bases from J, the gap between germline ends came to 8 bases. The CDR3 nucleotides read TGTGCCAGCAGCTTAAGACTAGGAGAGACCCAGTACTTC. Translation gives CASSLRLGETQYF.

The chain uses TRBV7-9 and TRBJ2-7; no reliable D call. V was trimmed by 0 bases and J by 4 bases, leaving 13 bases between them. The CDR3 is made up of 15 amino acids. Germline V CDR1 and CDR2: SEHNR, FQNEAQ (reference sequence). For the CDR3, the DNA is TGTGCCAGCAGCTTAGCGCTTGGGGTGAAGTACGAGCAGTACTTC. Translating it yields CASSLALGVKYEQYF. The whole variable domain, filled in from reference TRBV7-9 and TRBJ2-7, reads DTGVSQNPRHKITKRGQNVTFRCDPISEHNRLYWYRQTLGQGPEFLTYFQNEAQLEKSRLLSDRFSAERPKGSFSTLEIQRTEQGDSAMYLCASSLALGVKYEQYFGPGTRLTVT.

This clonotype was seen only a few times. The rearrangement joins TRBV20-1 to TRBJ2-3; 8 bases agree with TRBD2. The junction had 3 bases not matched to a gene; V was cut back by 5 bases and J by 2 bases. Germline V CDR1 and CDR2: DFQATT, SNEGSKA (reference sequence). CDR3 length equals 13 residues. Here the CDR3 DNA reads TGCAGTGCTCAAGCGGGGGTCACAGATACGCAGTATTTT. It yields the protein CSAQAGVTDTQYF.

The CDR3 protein is CSALGRQGLYGAFF. For the CDR3, the DNA is TGCAGTGCTCTTGGCAGGCAGGGGCTCTATGGAGCTTTCTTT. The V and J genes are TRBV20-1 and TRBJ1-1, with D perhaps matching TRBD1 (6 bases). The V gene lost 5 bases and the J gene lost 10 bases, with 23 bases spanning the gap. The CDR3 has 14 residues. Germline V gene data show CDR1 as DFQATT and CDR2 as SNEGSKA (reference sequence).

This clonotype was picked up many times. The J gene is TRBJ2-1, the V gene TRBV7-9, with 8 bases fitting TRBD2. This CDR3 comprises 15 residues. The V and J ends lost 5 bases and 3 bases, in that order; junction bases with no gene match: 6. Germline V gene sequence: CDR1 SEHNR, CDR2 FQNEAQ (reference sequence). DNA of the CDR3: TGTGCCAGCAGCCCGCGAGGGACTAGCTACAATGAGCAGTTCTTC. Translated: CASSPRGTSYNEQFF. The full variable domain, with the rest looked up from reference TRBV7-9 and TRBJ2-1, is DTGVSQNPRHKITKRGQNVTFRCDPISEHNRLYWYRQTLGQGPEFLTYFQNEAQLEKSRLLSDRFSAERPKGSFSTLEIQRTEQGDSAMYLCASSPRGTSYNEQFFGPGTRLTVL.

This clonotype was observed at least ten times. The J gene is TRBJ2-2, the V gene TRBV5-1; D is uncertain. In germline, CDR1 is SGHRS, CDR2 YFSETQ. The CDR3 has 15 amino acids. The V gene lost 4 bases and the J gene lost 3 bases, with 13 bases spanning the gap. The CDR3: CASSTGHGDTGELFF. CDR3 DNA: TGCGCCAGCAGCACCGGGCACGGCGACACCGGGGAGCTGTTTTTT.

This clonotype was seen at least ten times. The chain is built from TRBV29-1 and TRBJ1-2; D is undetermined. Trimming shortened V by 2 bases and J by 7 bases, and 14 bases separated the two germline ends. Germline CDR1 and CDR2: SQVTM and ANQGSEA. The CDR3 spans 13 residues. CDR3 coding DNA: TGCAGCGTTGAAATGACAAAAGTGAGTGGCTACACCTTC. Its translation: CSVEMTKVSGYTF. The full variable domain, completed using reference TRBV29-1 and TRBJ1-2, is SAVISQKPSRDICQRGTSLTIQCQVDSQVTMMFWYRQQPGQSLTLIATANQGSEATYESGFVIDKFPISRPNLTFSTLTVSNMSPEDSSIYLCSVEMTKVSGYTFGSGTRLTVV.

This clonotype has at least ten counts. The V call is TRBV7-9, the J call TRBJ1-5; 8 bases agree with TRBD1. CDR1 and CDR2 from the germline V gene are SEHNR and FQNEAQ (reference sequence). V gave up 1 base and J gave up 3 bases; unmatched junction bases: 2. The CDR3 covers 15 residues. CDR3 in DNA: TGTGCCAGCAGCTTAGGGGACAGGAACAATCAGCCCCAGCATTTT. Encoded protein: CASSLGDRNNQPQHF.

The chain links TRBV20-1 to TRBJ2-7, with 13 bases aligning to TRBD2. V lost 6 bases and J lost 3; bases outside the gene matches: 5. Looked up from germline, CDR1 is DFQATT and CDR2 is SNEGSKA (reference sequence). The CDR3 is 14 amino acids. CDR3 nucleotides: TGCAGTGCGGAGACTAGCGGGGGGCTCTACGAGCAGTACTTC. This encodes CSAETSGGLYEQYF.

This clonotype has ten or more counts. The chain combines TRBV10-2 with TRBJ2-1; weak D call: TRBD1 (6 bases). Trimming left V 6 bases short and J 3 bases short, with 12 bases between. Germline lookup yields CDR1 WSHSY and CDR2 SAAADI. CDR3 length: 14 residues. The CDR3 reads CASRDRSGYNEQFF. The CDR3 DNA sequence: TGCGCCAGCAGGGACAGATCGGGCTACAATGAGCAGTTCTTC.

There are many counts of this clonotype. The rearrangement uses TRBV7-3 and TRBJ2-1; 9 bases map to TRBD1. This CDR3 has 17 amino acids. J was trimmed by 8 bases and V by 2 bases; bases with no gene match: 13. Looked up from germline, CDR1 is SGHTA and CDR2 is FQGTGA. The CDR3 DNA follows: TGTGCCAGCAGCTTAGCCCCGGGACAGGGAATATCGTATGAGCAGTTCTTC. Protein product: CASSLAPGQGISYEQFF.

This clonotype was counted many times. The rearrangement uses TRBV12-3 or TRBV12-4 and TRBJ1-5, with a weak D call TRBD1 (5 bases). The V and J ends lost 0 bases and 11 bases respectively, with 11 bases between them. This CDR3 has 13 residues. The CDR3 loop is CASSLALGGAQHF. The CDR3 DNA reads as TGTGCCAGCAGTTTAGCACTGGGGGGAGCCCAGCATTTT.

This clonotype was seen only a few times. This rearrangement joins TRBV5-6 to TRBJ2-1; D unclear. CDR3 length equals 11 residues. Germline V lookup: CDR1 SGHDT, CDR2 YYEEEE. V was pared by 2 bases and J by 9 bases, with 6 bases between. This CDR3 is CASSFLGEQFF. CDR3 nucleotides: TGTGCCAGCAGCTTTCTTGGTGAGCAGTTCTTC.